This T cell receptor (beta chain) was found in a study of technical replicates of blood from a few donors. In germline, CDR1 is SGDLS, CDR2 YYNGEE. The CDR3 consists of 17 residues. Losses at the gene ends were 3 bases for V and 2 bases for J; bases not matched to a gene: 8. TCRdb's copy holds only in-frame clones and misses some; the assay was immunoSEQ multiplex PCR. The sample consists of 64,000 or so clones, approximately 83% of them appearing once. The origin of this receptor is a human donor in good health. Some clones in this sample may be carry-over from other donors' samples. V is TRBV9 and J is TRBJ2-2, with 9 bases identical to TRBD1. Sequenced input: PBMCs. The CDR3 sequence: CASSGQGVSGNTGELFF. CDR3 coding DNA: TGTGCCAGCAGCGGACAGGGGGTTTCGGGAAACACCGGGGAGCTGTTTTTT.